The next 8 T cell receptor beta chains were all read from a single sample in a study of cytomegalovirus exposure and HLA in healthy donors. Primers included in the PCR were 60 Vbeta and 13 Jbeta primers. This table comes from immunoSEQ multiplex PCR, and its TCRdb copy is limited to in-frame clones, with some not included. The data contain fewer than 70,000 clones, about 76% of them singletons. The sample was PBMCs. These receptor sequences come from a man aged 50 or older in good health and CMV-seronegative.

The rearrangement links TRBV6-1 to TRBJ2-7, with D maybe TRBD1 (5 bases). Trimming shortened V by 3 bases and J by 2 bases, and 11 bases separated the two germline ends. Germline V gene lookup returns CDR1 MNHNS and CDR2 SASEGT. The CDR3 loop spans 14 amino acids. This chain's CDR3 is CASSDQGWTYEQYF. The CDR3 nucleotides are TGTGCCAGCAGTGACCAGGGATGGACCTACGAGCAGTACTTC.

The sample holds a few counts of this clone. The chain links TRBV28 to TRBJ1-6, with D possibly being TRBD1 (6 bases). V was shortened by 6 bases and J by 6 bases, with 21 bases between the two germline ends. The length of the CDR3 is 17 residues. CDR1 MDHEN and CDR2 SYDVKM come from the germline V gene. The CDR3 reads CASREGGGSQSNSPLHF. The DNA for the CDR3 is TGTGCCAGCAGAGAGGGGGGGGGCAGCCAATCTAATTCACCCCTCCACTTT.

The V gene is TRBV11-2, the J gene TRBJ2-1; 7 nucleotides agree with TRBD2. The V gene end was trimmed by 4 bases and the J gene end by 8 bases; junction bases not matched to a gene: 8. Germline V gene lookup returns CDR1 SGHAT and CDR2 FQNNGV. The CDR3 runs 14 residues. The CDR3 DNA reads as TGTGCCAGCAGCTCTCGACGGACTAGGGATGAGCAGTTCTTC. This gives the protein CASSSRRTRDEQFF. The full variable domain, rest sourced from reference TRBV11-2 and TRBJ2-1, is EAGVAQSPRYKIIEKRQSVAFWCNPISGHATLYWYQQILGQGPKLLIQFQNNGVVDDSQLPKDRFSAERLKGVDSTLKIQPAKLEDSAVYLCASSSRRTRDEQFFGPGTRLTVL.

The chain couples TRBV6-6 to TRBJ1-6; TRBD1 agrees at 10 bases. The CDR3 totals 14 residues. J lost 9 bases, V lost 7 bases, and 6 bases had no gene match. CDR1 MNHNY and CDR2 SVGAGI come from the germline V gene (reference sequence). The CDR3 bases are TGTGCCAGCACCCGGGACAGGGGTATTTCACCCCTCCACTTT. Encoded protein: CASTRDRGISPLHF.

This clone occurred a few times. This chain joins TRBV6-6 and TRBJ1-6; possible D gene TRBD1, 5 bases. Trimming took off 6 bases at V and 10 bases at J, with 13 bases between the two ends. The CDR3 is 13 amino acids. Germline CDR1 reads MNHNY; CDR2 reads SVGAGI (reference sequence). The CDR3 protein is CASSPGNISPLHF. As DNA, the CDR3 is TGTGCCAGCAGCCCAGGGAATATATCACCCCTCCACTTT.

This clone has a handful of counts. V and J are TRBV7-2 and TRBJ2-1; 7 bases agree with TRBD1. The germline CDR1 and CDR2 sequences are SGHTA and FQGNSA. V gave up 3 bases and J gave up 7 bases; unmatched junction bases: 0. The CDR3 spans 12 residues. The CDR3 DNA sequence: TGTGCCAGCAGCTTCAGGGGGAATGAGCAGTTCTTC. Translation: CASSFRGNEQFF.

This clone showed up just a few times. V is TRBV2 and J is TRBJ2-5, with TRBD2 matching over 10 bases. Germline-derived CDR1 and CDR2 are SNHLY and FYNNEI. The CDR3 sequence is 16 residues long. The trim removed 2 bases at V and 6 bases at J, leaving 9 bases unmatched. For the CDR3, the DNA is TGTGCCAGCAGTGAATTTAGCGGGGGGCCGAGAAAGACCCAGTACTTC. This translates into CASSEFSGGPRKTQYF.

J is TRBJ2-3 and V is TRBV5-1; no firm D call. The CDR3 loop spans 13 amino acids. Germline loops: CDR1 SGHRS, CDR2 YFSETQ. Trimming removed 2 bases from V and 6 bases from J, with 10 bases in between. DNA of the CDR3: TGCGCCAGCAGCTTTGTTTTCGCGGATACGCAGTATTTT. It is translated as CASSFVFADTQYF. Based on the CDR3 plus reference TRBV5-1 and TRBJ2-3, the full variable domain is KAGVTQTPRYLIKTRGQQVTLSCSPISGHRSVSWYQQTPGQGLQFLFEYFSETQRNKGNFPGRFSGRQFSNSRSEMNVSTLELGDSALYLCASSFVFADTQYFGPGTRLTVL.